These 16 T cell receptor beta chains share one sample of origin, sequenced in a study of blood T cell repertoires in COVID-19. Libraries were prepared by immunoSEQ multiplex PCR; TCRdb keeps only in-frame clonotypes and omits some of them. The sample holds approximately 230,000 clones, about 90% seen once. Sequencing was done on a sample of peripheral blood. These receptor sequences come from a man younger than 30 with active or convalescent COVID-19.

CDR3 DNA: TGTGCCAGCAGCCAAGAGTACAGAGATTCACCCCTCCACTTT. This codes for CASSQEYRDSPLHF. The genes are TRBV4-2 and TRBJ1-6; D gene uncertain. Trimming shortened V by 0 bases and J by 8 bases, and 8 bases separated the two germline ends. This CDR3 spans 14 amino acids. Germline V gene data show CDR1 as LGHNA and CDR2 as YNFKEQ.

CDR3 amino acids: CASSSASSYEQYF. In DNA form, the CDR3 reads TGTGCCAGCAGCTCGGCTAGCTCCTACGAGCAGTACTTC. The chain is built from TRBV7-9 and TRBJ2-7; D remains ambiguous. Trimming removed 4 bases from V and 0 bases from J, with 7 bases in between. Germline values: CDR1 SEHNR, CDR2 FQNEAQ (reference sequence). The CDR3 has 13 residues. Based on the CDR3 plus reference TRBV7-9 and TRBJ2-7, the full variable domain is DTGVSQNPRHKITKRGQNVTFRCDPISEHNRLYWYRQTLGQGPEFLTYFQNEAQLEKSRLLSDRFSAERPKGSFSTLEIQRTEQGDSAMYLCASSSASSYEQYFGPGTRLTVT.

The CDR3 sequence: CASSYSAGDHSYEQYF. The CDR3 nucleotides are TGTGCCAGCAGTTACTCGGCAGGGGACCATTCCTACGAGCAGTACTTC. The V and J genes are TRBV6-5 and TRBJ2-7; perhaps TRBD1 as D (6 bases). CDR3 length: 16 amino acids. With 0 bases removed from V and 1 base from J, the gap between germline ends came to 13 bases. Germline V lookup: CDR1 MNHEY, CDR2 SVGAGI.

The rearrangement joins TRBV6-6 to TRBJ2-1, with 9 nucleotides matching TRBD2. This CDR3 comprises 16 residues. Germline V CDR1 and CDR2: MNHNY, SVGAGI (reference sequence). V shed 6 bases, J shed 6 bases, and the junction held 12 bases outside the gene matches. The CDR3 DNA sequence: TGTGCCAGCAGCCACCAGACTAGCGGTCTGGCCAATGAGCAGTTCTTC. It specifies CASSHQTSGLANEQFF.

The rearrangement joins TRBV13 to TRBJ2-1; tentative D call: TRBD2 (6 bases). Germline V gene lookup returns CDR1 PRHDT and CDR2 FYEKMQ (reference sequence). The CDR3 sequence is 14 residues long. The V gene lost 3 bases and the J gene lost 8 bases, with 14 bases spanning the gap. The CDR3 reads CASSLIVASDEQFF. The CDR3 nucleotides read TGTGCCAGCAGCTTGATCGTGGCTAGCGATGAGCAGTTCTTC.

The chain couples TRBV1 to TRBJ2-7; the table's TRBD2 call for D was not verified on the DNA. TRBV1 is an annotated pseudogene. The CDR3 sequence is 18 residues long. The chain's CDR3 is CTSSHPGSTTSATYEQYF. DNA of the CDR3: TGCACCAGCAGCCATCCAGGCTCCACGACTAGCGCTACCTACGAGCAGTACTTC.

The chain links TRBV6-5 to TRBJ2-7; 7 nucleotides line up with TRBD1. CDR1 is MNHEY and CDR2 is SVGAGI in the germline V gene. The CDR3 has 12 amino acids. J gave up 2 bases and V 10 bases, and 5 bases lay outside the gene matches. Here the CDR3 reads CATTGQPYEQYF. Written as DNA, the CDR3 is TGTGCCACTACGGGACAGCCCTACGAGCAGTACTTC.

The chain is built from TRBV10-3 and TRBJ1-3; 7 nucleotides line up with TRBD1. The trim removed 0 bases at V and 0 bases at J, leaving 8 bases unmatched. The CDR3 contains 18 residues. CDR1 and CDR2 (germline): ENHRY, SYGVKD. CDR3 residues: CAISESEGRGDSGNTIYF. CDR3 nucleotides: TGTGCCATCAGTGAGTCCGAGGGCAGGGGGGACTCTGGAAACACCATATATTTT.

The rearrangement joins TRBV27 to TRBJ2-1; 8 nucleotides line up with TRBD2. Germline assignment: CDR1 MNHEY and CDR2 SMNVEV (reference sequence). Trimming cost V 0 bases and J 6 bases; bases outside gene matches: 7. The CDR3 has 16 amino acids. CDR3 nucleotide sequence: TGTGCCAGCAGTTTATCCTGGAGCGGGGGAAGCAATGAGCAGTTCTTC. Its protein product is CASSLSWSGGSNEQFF.

The chain couples TRBV19 to TRBJ1-2; tentative D call: TRBD1 (6 bases). The CDR3 is 15 residues long. Per germline, CDR1 LNHDA and CDR2 SQIVND (reference sequence). The V end lost 2 bases, the J end lost 8 bases, and 18 bases lay between the germline ends. The CDR3 spells CASSIRQADLDGYTF. CDR3 nucleotides: TGTGCCAGTAGTATACGACAGGCGGATCTAGACGGCTACACCTTC.

The chain uses TRBV7-9 and TRBJ1-2; 12 nucleotides match TRBD1. Germline CDR1 reads SEHNR; CDR2 reads FQNEAQ (reference sequence). CDR3 length: 17 amino acids. V shed 5 bases and J 2 bases; nucleotides not matched to a gene: 9. In nucleotides, the CDR3 is TGTGCCAGCAGCCTCGCCGGGACAGGGGGCTGGAACTATGGCTACACCTTC. It yields the protein CASSLAGTGGWNYGYTF.

The CDR3 bases are TGTGCCAGTAGCTCCCTTGAGGGAAAGACGGACACCGGGGAGCTGTTTTTT. It codes for CASSSLEGKTDTGELFF. The chain links TRBV19 to TRBJ2-2, with D possibly matching TRBD2 (5 bases). CDR3 length: 17 amino acids. The V and J ends lost 6 bases and 3 bases respectively, with 20 bases between them. Germline V gene data show CDR1 as LNHDA and CDR2 as SQIVND (reference sequence).

This clone was recorded only once. The chain is built from TRBV9 and TRBJ1-1, with TRBD1 identical over 10 bases. V gave up 3 bases and J gave up 6 bases; unmatched junction bases: 8. The CDR3 length is 15 residues. The germline gives CDR1 SGDLS, CDR2 YYNGEE. The CDR3 region is CASSGGWTGGSEAFF. CDR3 nucleotides: TGTGCCAGCAGCGGCGGTTGGACAGGGGGATCTGAAGCTTTCTTT.

This chain uses TRBV10-3 with TRBJ2-6; no clear D. Trimming removed 6 bases at V and 0 bases at J, with 9 bases between. This CDR3 region has 15 residues. Germline CDR1 reads ENHRY; CDR2 reads SYGVKD. The CDR3 region is CAISRPTSGANVLTF. The DNA of the CDR3 is TGTGCCATCAGCCGCCCTACCTCTGGGGCCAACGTCCTGACTTTC.

The CDR3 DNA follows: TGTGCCAGCAGCCCGACAGGGATTTTTGGGAACACTGAAGCTTTCTTT. Its translation: CASSPTGIFGNTEAFF. The V gene is TRBV11-2, the J gene TRBJ1-1; 7 bases are a match to TRBD1. The germline gives CDR1 SGHAT, CDR2 FQNNGV. Losses at the gene ends were 5 bases for V and 1 base for J; bases not matched to a gene: 10. The CDR3 has 16 amino acids.

This clone was seen a few times. Other DNA variants within this sample encode the same CDR3. This chain connects TRBV2 to TRBJ1-5; unclear D gene. Looked up from germline, CDR1 is SNHLY and CDR2 is FYNNEI. The CDR3 has 13 residues. V was shortened by 6 bases and J by 2 bases, with 8 bases between the two germline ends. CDR3 DNA: TGTGCCAGCAGGGCTGAGGGCAATCAGCCCCAGCATTTT. This translates into CASRAEGNQPQHF.